This entry describes one T cell receptor beta chain. Germline V gives CDR1 LNHDA, CDR2 SQIVND (reference sequence). The V end was cut by 5 bases, the J end by 2 bases, with 13 bases between. CDR3 length: 15 residues. The data stem from a study of T cell changes during pregnancy in multiple sclerosis. Assay used: immunoSEQ multiplex PCR; TCRdb lists only in-frame clones, some missing. The sample yields some 100,000 clones, around 93% seen once. The starting material was peripheral blood, obtained before pregnancy. The chain uses TRBV19 and TRBJ2-1; tentatively, D is TRBD1 (5 bases). The origin of this receptor is a female donor with multiple sclerosis, enrolled in a pregnancy study. CDR3 sequence: CASSVVDRTYNEQFF. The CDR3, as DNA: TGTGCCAGTAGTGTCGTCGACAGAACCTACAATGAGCAGTTCTTC. Together with reference TRBV19 and TRBJ2-1, the CDR3 gives the full variable domain: DGGITQSPKYLFRKEGQNVTLSCEQNLNHDAMYWYRQDPGQGLRLIYYSQIVNDFQKGDIAEGYSVSREKKESFPLTVTSAQKNPTAFYLCASSVVDRTYNEQFFGPGTRLTVL.